The 29 T cell receptor beta chains below were found in one sample sequenced in a study of blood T cell repertoires in COVID-19. Clones were read by immunoSEQ multiplex PCR, and TCRdb kept only the in-frame ones, dropping some. Here the sample spans approximately 100,000 clones, 90% to 95% being singletons. The specimen was peripheral blood. These receptor sequences come from a man between 60 and 70 years old with acute or convalescent COVID-19.

The chain couples TRBV5-4 to TRBJ1-2; 7 nucleotides match TRBD1. The CDR3 runs to 13 residues. The V gene end was trimmed by 3 bases and the J gene end by 8 bases; junction bases not matched to a gene: 7. CDR1 and CDR2 from the germline V gene are SGHNT and YYREEE (reference sequence). CDR3 in amino acids: CASSSGQRWGYTF. In nucleotides, the CDR3 is TGTGCCAGCAGCTCGGGACAGAGATGGGGCTACACCTTC.

V is TRBV11-2 and J is TRBJ1-1, with D tentatively TRBD1 (5 bases). From germline, CDR1 is SGHAT and CDR2 FQNNGV. This CDR3 is 14 amino acids long. V was shortened by 4 bases and J by 1 base, with 10 bases between the two germline ends. The CDR3 DNA reads as TGTGCCAGCAGCTCTTCGGACACGAACACTGAAGCTTTCTTT. It is translated as CASSSSDTNTEAFF.

The chain uses TRBV24-1 and TRBJ2-3; no clear D. Looked up from germline, CDR1 is KGHDR and CDR2 is SFDVKD. V lost 3 bases and J lost 7, with 16 bases in between. The CDR3 covers 15 residues. As DNA, the CDR3 is TGTGCCACCAGTGATACCGGTGAGGTCACGAATACGCAGTATTTT. Protein sequence: CATSDTGEVTNTQYF.

This chain uses TRBV7-3 with TRBJ2-5; tentatively, D is TRBD1 (6 bases). CDR1 SGHTA and CDR2 FQGTGA come from the germline V gene. This CDR3 contains 14 residues. V lost 5 bases to trimming and J lost 4 bases, with 14 bases between them. The CDR3 DNA reads TGTGCCAGCAGCCCTACAGGGCCGGGAGAGACCCAGTACTTC. It is translated as CASSPTGPGETQYF.

The chain combines TRBV18 with TRBJ1-5; possible D gene TRBD1, 5 bases. Germline CDR1 KGHSH, CDR2 LQKENI. CDR3 length equals 14 residues. V lost 3 bases, J lost 3 bases, and 9 bases lay in between. The CDR3 spells CASSPDRNNQPQHF. CDR3 coding DNA: TGTGCCAGCTCACCCGACAGAAACAATCAGCCCCAGCATTTT.

This clone was recorded only once. The V call is TRBV5-1, the J call TRBJ2-1, with TRBD2 matching 8 bases. The CDR3 contains 15 residues. From germline, CDR1 is SGHRS and CDR2 YFSETQ. Trimming took 1 base from V and 5 from J; bases not matched to a gene: 5. CDR3 sequence: CASSLTSGANNEQFF. CDR3 DNA sequence: TGCGCCAGCAGCTTGACTAGCGGAGCTAACAATGAGCAGTTCTTC.

V gene TRBV15 combines with J gene TRBJ1-6; D remains ambiguous. V lost 0 bases, J lost 0 bases, and 3 bases lay in between. CDR3 length equals 15 residues. Germline V gives CDR1 LNHNV, CDR2 YYDKDF (reference sequence). As DNA, the CDR3 is TGTGCCACCAGCAGAGACAGCTCCTATAATTCACCCCTCCACTTT. Translating gives CATSRDSSYNSPLHF.

J is TRBJ1-1 and V is TRBV7-9; 8 nucleotides align to TRBD1. V lost 5 bases and J lost 3; bases outside the gene matches: 11. There are 16 residues in the CDR3. The V gene's germline CDR1 is SEHNR and CDR2 FQNEAQ (reference sequence). In DNA form, the CDR3 reads TGTGCCAGCAGCGCGACTGACAGGGGCGGGTACACTGAAGCTTTCTTT. Translated, it gives CASSATDRGGYTEAFF.

The chain joins TRBV5-1 to TRBJ2-7; 9 bases fit TRBD2. In germline, CDR1 is SGHRS, CDR2 YFSETQ. The CDR3 runs to 14 residues. V was pared by 0 bases and J by 3 bases, with 1 base of the junction left unmatched. As DNA, the CDR3 is TGCGCCAGCAGCTTGGGTAGCGGGAGCTACGAGCAGTACGTC. It encodes CASSLGSGSYEQYV.

The V call is TRBV11-3, the J call TRBJ2-5, with TRBD1 as a possible D gene (5 bases). The CDR3 contains 15 residues. Germline CDR1 SGHNT, CDR2 YENEEA. Trimming took 2 bases from V and 1 from J, leaving 11 bases between them. The CDR3 here is CASSLRPTAQETQYF. DNA for the CDR3: TGTGCCAGCAGCTTACGCCCGACAGCCCAAGAGACCCAGTACTTC.

This chain joins TRBV5-1 and TRBJ2-1; D is perhaps TRBD1 (6 bases). CDR3 size: 16 residues. The germline V gene encodes CDR1 SGHRS and CDR2 YFSETQ. Trimming left V 0 bases short and J 5 bases short, with 15 bases between. CDR3 in amino acids: CASSLAGALQNNEQFF. DNA of the CDR3: TGCGCCAGCAGCTTGGCAGGGGCCCTACAGAACAATGAGCAGTTCTTC. Full variable domain (remainder filled in from reference TRBV5-1 and TRBJ2-1): KAGVTQTPRYLIKTRGQQVTLSCSPISGHRSVSWYQQTPGQGLQFLFEYFSETQRNKGNFPGRFSGRQFSNSRSEMNVSTLELGDSALYLCASSLAGALQNNEQFFGPGTRLTVL.

The chain joins TRBV18 to TRBJ1-4; 10 nucleotides agree with TRBD1. The CDR3 contains 14 residues. J was trimmed by 7 bases and V by 5 bases; bases with no gene match: 4. Germline CDR1 and CDR2: KGHSH and LQKENI. DNA for the CDR3: TGTGCCAGCTCAGCGGGACAGGGGTTTGAAAAACTGTTTTTT. It yields the protein CASSAGQGFEKLFF.

The chain uses TRBV5-1 and TRBJ1-4; D call uncertain. The length of the CDR3 is 14 residues. V shed 1 base and J shed 7 bases, with 11 bases lying between them. Germline values: CDR1 SGHRS, CDR2 YFSETQ. This chain's CDR3 is CASSLSGLTEKLFF. CDR3 bases: TGCGCCAGCAGCTTGTCCGGGTTAACTGAAAAACTGTTTTTT.

The gene calls are TRBV6-5 and TRBJ1-1, with TRBD1 identical over 8 bases. Trimming at V came to 6 bases and at J to 4 bases, leaving 10 bases not matched to a gene. The germline V gene encodes CDR1 MNHEY and CDR2 SVGAGI. The CDR3 has 15 amino acids. CDR3 sequence (DNA): TGTGCCAGCAGCCGAAACAGGGGGGGATTCACTGAAGCTTTCTTT. It yields the protein CASSRNRGGFTEAFF.

This chain joins TRBV30 and TRBJ1-2; D perhaps matches TRBD1 (5 bases). The CDR3 covers 14 residues. V shed 5 bases and J shed 8 bases, with 21 bases lying between them. The germline V gene encodes CDR1 GTSNPN and CDR2 SVGIG (reference sequence). The CDR3 protein is CAWGGLRAGRGYTF. CDR3 nucleotides: TGTGCCTGGGGGGGACTCAGAGCCGGGAGGGGCTACACCTTC.

The chain employs TRBV19 and TRBJ2-5; 7 nucleotides match TRBD1. Germline lookup yields CDR1 LNHDA and CDR2 SQIVND (reference sequence). The V segment lost 5 bases and the J segment 0 bases; nucleotides outside the gene matches: 3. The CDR3 covers 14 residues. For the CDR3, the DNA is TGTGCCAGTAGTGGGGGACAGTACCAAGAGACCCAGTACTTC. The encoded protein is CASSGGQYQETQYF.

The chain recombines TRBV19 with TRBJ1-2; 8 bases line up with TRBD1. CDR3 length: 14 residues. With V trimmed by 6 bases and J by 8 bases, 11 bases remained unmatched. Germline loops: CDR1 LNHDA, CDR2 SQIVND (reference sequence). The CDR3 nucleotides read TGTGCCAGTAGGGTAACAGTGCAGGGGGCCGGCTACACCTTC. It yields the protein CASRVTVQGAGYTF.

V gene TRBV19 combines with J gene TRBJ1-5, with D perhaps matching TRBD1 (5 bases). The CDR3 runs to 15 residues. Germline V gene sequence: CDR1 LNHDA, CDR2 SQIVND (reference sequence). V was clipped by 4 bases and J by 10 bases, with 20 bases between them. CDR3 DNA: TGTGCCAGTAGTAATAAGAGCGGGCTCCAGGGACCCCAGCATTTT. Translating gives CASSNKSGLQGPQHF.

V gene TRBV19 combines with J gene TRBJ1-2; D possibly corresponds to TRBD1 (5 bases). Germline values: CDR1 LNHDA, CDR2 SQIVND (reference sequence). The ends were cut back, 2 bases at V and 6 bases at J, with 10 bases in the middle. The CDR3 covers 13 residues. The CDR3 region is CASSISGNDGYTF. As DNA, the CDR3 is TGTGCCAGTAGTATATCAGGGAATGATGGCTACACCTTC.

The chain is built from TRBV19 and TRBJ1-2, with 8 nucleotides matching TRBD1. The V gene end was trimmed by 10 bases and the J gene end by 8 bases; junction bases not matched to a gene: 6. Germline-derived CDR1 and CDR2 are LNHDA and SQIVND (reference sequence). The CDR3 loop spans 11 amino acids. The CDR3 reads CATRTGYGYTF. CDR3 sequence (DNA): TGTGCCACCCGGACAGGGTACGGCTACACCTTC.

The gene calls are TRBV7-9 and TRBJ1-1; D is possibly TRBD1 (5 bases). With 6 bases removed from V and 1 base from J, the gap between germline ends came to 9 bases. This CDR3 contains 13 residues. Germline CDR1 and CDR2: SEHNR and FQNEAQ (reference sequence). The CDR3 nucleotides read TGTGCCAGCAGGGTTGGGGCGAACACTGAAGCTTTCTTT. The encoded protein is CASRVGANTEAFF.

This sequence joins TRBV6-1 and TRBJ1-2; 11 bases are a match to TRBD1. The CDR3 contains 16 residues. J gave up 4 bases and V 1 base, and 5 bases lay outside the gene matches. Per germline, CDR1 MNHNS and CDR2 SASEGT. This chain's CDR3 is CASSEGTGGLFYGYTF. The CDR3 nucleotides read TGTGCCAGCAGTGAAGGGACAGGGGGCCTTTTCTATGGCTACACCTTC.

A single count supports this clone. This chain's CDR3 is CASSQVQGPGNTIYF. In nucleotides, the CDR3 is TGTGCCAGCAGCCAAGTCCAGGGGCCAGGAAACACCATATATTTT. The rearrangement joins TRBV14 to TRBJ1-3; perhaps TRBD1 as D (6 bases). V was shortened by 1 base and J by 4 bases, with 11 bases between the two germline ends. CDR3 length: 15 residues. Germline values: CDR1 SGHDN, CDR2 FVKESK.

The chain couples TRBV15 to TRBJ1-4; 11 nucleotides line up with TRBD1. The ends lost 1 base at V and 10 bases at J; junction bases unmatched: 5. CDR3 size: 15 residues. The germline V gene encodes CDR1 LNHNV and CDR2 YYDKDF (reference sequence). The CDR3 DNA sequence: TGTGCCACCAGCAGAGGGACAGGGGGCGCGGGAAAACTGTTTTTT. Translated: CATSRGTGGAGKLFF.

The V and J genes are TRBV12-3 or TRBV12-4 and TRBJ1-2; no reliable D call. The length of the CDR3 is 12 residues. The V end lost 5 bases, the J end lost 8 bases, and 12 bases lay between the germline ends. The CDR3 reads CASSLYPEGYTF. The CDR3 DNA follows: TGTGCCAGCAGTCTATACCCGGAGGGCTACACCTTC.

The chain links TRBV7-6 to TRBJ1-3; D is perhaps TRBD1 (6 bases). From germline, CDR1 is SGHVS and CDR2 FNYEAQ. This CDR3 spans 14 amino acids. The V gene lost 5 bases and the J gene lost 4 bases, with 12 bases spanning the gap. For the CDR3, the DNA is TGTGCCAGCAGCAAAACCAGGGGAGGAAACACCATATATTTT. Its protein is CASSKTRGGNTIYF.

The rearrangement joins TRBV4-1 to TRBJ2-2; 14 bases line up with TRBD2. Per the germline V gene, CDR1 is MGHRA and CDR2 is YSYEKL. The V and J ends lost 4 bases and 3 bases, in that order; junction bases with no gene match: 4. The CDR3 is 17 residues long. This chain's CDR3 is CASSRGLAGVDTGELFF. Written as DNA, the CDR3 is TGCGCCAGCAGCCGGGGACTAGCGGGAGTTGACACCGGGGAGCTGTTTTTT.

This rearrangement joins TRBV5-5 to TRBJ2-7; tentatively, D is TRBD2 (6 bases). V was pared by 0 bases and J by 6 bases, with 16 bases between. From germline, CDR1 is SGHKS and CDR2 YYEKEE (reference sequence). CDR3 length equals 15 residues. CDR3 coding DNA: TGTGCCAGCAGCTTGGAACTAGCTGACCCCTCCGAGCAGTACGTC. This encodes CASSLELADPSEQYV.

The chain combines TRBV7-8 with TRBJ1-2; 8 bases match TRBD1. Germline V gene data show CDR1 as SGHVS and CDR2 as FQNEAQ. J lost 4 bases, V lost 5 bases, and 6 bases had no gene match. This CDR3 is 14 amino acids long. The CDR3 spells CASSKTTGGYGYTF. The CDR3 DNA follows: TGTGCCAGCAGCAAAACTACAGGGGGCTATGGCTACACCTTC. The full variable domain, completed using reference TRBV7-8 and TRBJ1-2, is GAGVSQSPRYKVAKRGQDVALRCDPISGHVSLFWYQQALGQGPEFLTYFQNEAQLDKSGLPSDRFFAERPEGSVSTLKIQRTQQEDSAVYLCASSKTTGGYGYTFGSGTRLTVV.